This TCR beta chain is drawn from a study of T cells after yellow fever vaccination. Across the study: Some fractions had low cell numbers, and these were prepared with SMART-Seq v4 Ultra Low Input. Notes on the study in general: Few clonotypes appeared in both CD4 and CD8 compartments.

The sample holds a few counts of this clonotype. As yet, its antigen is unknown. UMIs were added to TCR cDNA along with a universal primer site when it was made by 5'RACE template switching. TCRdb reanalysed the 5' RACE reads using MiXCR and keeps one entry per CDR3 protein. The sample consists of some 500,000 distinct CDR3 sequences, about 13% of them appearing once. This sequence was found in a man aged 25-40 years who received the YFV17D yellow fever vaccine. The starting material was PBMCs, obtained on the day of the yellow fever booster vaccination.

CDR3 coding DNA: TGTGCCAGCAGCGTCGACCCGGGACAGGGGAACAATGAGCAGTTCTTC. Amino acid sequence: CASSVDPGQGNNEQFF. The genes are TRBV9 and TRBJ2-1; 10 bases agree with TRBD1. The CDR3 is 16 residues long. From germline, CDR1 is SGDLS and CDR2 YYNGEE. Trimming cost V 2 bases and J 5 bases; bases outside gene matches: 7.